This T cell receptor beta chain was documented in a study of blood T cell repertoires in COVID-19. Methods used by the authors: How many nucleated cells were present was estimated from reference gene primer amplification. Some clones are missing from TCRdb's copy, which holds only in-frame ones; the method was immunoSEQ multiplex PCR. For V, J and clone size, that table is used; D and trimming come from the DNA. The table includes 70,000 to 80,000 clones, more than 70% detected once. This clone was counted a single time. The V gene's germline CDR1 is MNHEY and CDR2 SVGEGT. Trimming removed 3 bases at V and 5 bases at J, with 7 bases between. The CDR3 sequence is 12 residues long.

The rearrangement links TRBV6-2 or TRBV6-3 to TRBJ1-2; D not resolved. This sequence was found in an elderly woman with active or convalescent COVID-19. The sequencing input was peripheral blood. CDR3: CASSYLDYGYTF. As DNA, the CDR3 is TGTGCCAGCAGTTATCTAGATTATGGCTACACCTTC.